The entry below describes one T cell receptor (beta chain). The table lists this clone with a count of one. Its specific antigen is unknown. Per-base quality was not reported, and no clone a single base away is much larger than it. The data were obtained in a study of blood T cell repertoires in COVID-19 (dated by TCRdb to the early 2020s). Regarding the study in general: Samples from collaborators originated in the United States, Italy and Spain and spanned both the acute and convalescent phases of COVID-19. The material from the prospective study consisted of cDNA or gDNA derived from T cells, B-cell-depleted T cells, or PBMCs. The dataset comprised deeply sampled blood TCRbeta repertoires from subjects exposed to, actively infected with, or recovered from COVID-19. The repertoires were released in a freely available public database intended as a resource for research on the immune response to SARS-CoV-2. Samples were obtained from the ongoing ImmuneRACE study (first 160 participants) and from about 1,300 subjects provided by 6 global collaborators. Nearly every sample came with metadata listing a de-identified subject ID, COVID-19 status, age in years and sex. HLA class I and class II types, where available, came from metadata supplied by the sample provider rather than from assay-based typing.

Study-wide conclusions, independent of this receptor: The quantity of clinical and demographic metadata differed by source and by participant and was supplied without curation.

Participants in the prospective study were enrolled through a virtual design, were aged roughly 18 to 90 years, and lived in 24 United States geographic areas. To assign participants to cohorts, the prospective study relied on clinical history that participants themselves reported in a screening survey and a study questionnaire. Recovered participants in ImmuneRACE Cohort 3 were defined by two consecutive negative NP/OP PCR tests, clearance by a healthcare professional, or resolution of symptoms. Mobile phlebotomists in the prospective study collected whole blood, serum and a nasopharyngeal or oropharyngeal swab from every participant. Prospective study participants could optionally give additional blood draws and questionnaires over an approximately two-month period. Blood samples from the prospective study were shipped frozen or at room temperature prior to DNA extraction. TCRbeta CDR3 regions were amplified from genomic DNA by means of the immunoSEQ Assay, a bias-controlled multiplex PCR. Turning to the authors' computational methods: The number of nucleated cells in each sample was estimated by amplification of reference gene primers within the assay. Sequence reads were collapsed and filtered to measure the absolute abundance of every unique TCRbeta CDR3 rearrangement. For each sample, productive Simpson clonality was calculated as the square root of Simpson's diversity index over productive rearrangements. In its TCRdb copy, this immuneACCESS table keeps in-frame sequences only and misses some clones. Where compared with another copy, unresolved V genes explain less than half of these, and the others have no known cause. That table furnishes V, J and clone size, whereas the DNA furnished D and trimming. The sample table contains fewer than 400,000 clones; only one count was recorded for roughly 89% of them. The ten largest clones capture more than 8.5% of the sample.

V gives up 5 bases and J gives up 3 bases, and the segment between their germline ends measures 19 bases. CDR1 SEHNR and CDR2 FQNEAQ were looked up in the germline V gene (reference sequence). Spanning cysteine to phenylalanine, the CDR3 consists of 16 amino acids. Here the CDR3 DNA is all that survives: 48 bases in frame from base 1. The sequence links TRBV7-9 to TRBJ1-1, and possibly TRBD1, on 5 matching bases. The TCR originated in a woman aged 18 to 35 who had recovered from COVID-19. Sequenced input: PBMCs or T cells enriched from blood (not recorded which). The CDR3 protein sequence reads: CASSPTVPVGHTEAFF. The nucleotide sequence is TGTGCCAGCAGCCCTACAGTCCCGGTGGGGCACACTGAAGCTTTCTTT.